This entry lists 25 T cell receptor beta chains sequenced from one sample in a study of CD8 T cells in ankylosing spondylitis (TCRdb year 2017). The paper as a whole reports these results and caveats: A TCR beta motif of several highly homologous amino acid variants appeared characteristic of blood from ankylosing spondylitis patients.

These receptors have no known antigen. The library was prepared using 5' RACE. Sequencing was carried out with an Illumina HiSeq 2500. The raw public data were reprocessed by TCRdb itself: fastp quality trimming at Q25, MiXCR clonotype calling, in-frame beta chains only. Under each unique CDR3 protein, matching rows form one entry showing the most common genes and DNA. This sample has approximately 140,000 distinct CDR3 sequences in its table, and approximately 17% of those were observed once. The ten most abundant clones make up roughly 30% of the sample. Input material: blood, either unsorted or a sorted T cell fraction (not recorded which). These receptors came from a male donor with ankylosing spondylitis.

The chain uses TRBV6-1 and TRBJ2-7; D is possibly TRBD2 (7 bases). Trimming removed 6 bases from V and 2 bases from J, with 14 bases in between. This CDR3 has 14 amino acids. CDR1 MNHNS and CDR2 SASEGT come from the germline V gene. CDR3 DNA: TGTGCCAGCAGGTGGGGAGGGGGACCCTACGAGCAGTACTTC. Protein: CASRWGGGPYEQYF.

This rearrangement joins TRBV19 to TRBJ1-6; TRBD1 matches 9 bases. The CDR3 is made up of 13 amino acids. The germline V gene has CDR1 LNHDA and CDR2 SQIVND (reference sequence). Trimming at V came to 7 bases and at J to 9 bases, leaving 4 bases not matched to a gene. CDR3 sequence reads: CASNRDRVSPLHF. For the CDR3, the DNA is TGTGCCAGTAACCGGGACAGGGTTTCACCCCTCCACTTT.

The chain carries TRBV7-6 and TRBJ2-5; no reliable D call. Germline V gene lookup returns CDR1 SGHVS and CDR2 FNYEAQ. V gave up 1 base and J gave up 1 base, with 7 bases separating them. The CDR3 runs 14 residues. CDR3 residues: CASSLEQIQETQYF. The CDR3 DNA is TGTGCCAGCAGCTTAGAACAGATCCAAGAGACCCAGTACTTC.

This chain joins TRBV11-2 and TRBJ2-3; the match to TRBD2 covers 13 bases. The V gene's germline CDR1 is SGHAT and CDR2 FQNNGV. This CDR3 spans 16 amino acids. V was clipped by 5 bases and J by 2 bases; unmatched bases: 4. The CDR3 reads CASSVGLAGVTDTQYF. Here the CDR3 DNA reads TGTGCCAGCAGCGTCGGACTAGCGGGAGTCACAGATACGCAGTATTTT.

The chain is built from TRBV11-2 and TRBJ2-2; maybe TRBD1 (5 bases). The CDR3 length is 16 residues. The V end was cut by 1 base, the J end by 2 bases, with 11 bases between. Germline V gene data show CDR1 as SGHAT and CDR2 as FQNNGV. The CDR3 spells CASSLGWQGNTGELFF. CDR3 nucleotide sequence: TGTGCCAGCAGCTTAGGGTGGCAGGGAAACACCGGGGAGCTGTTTTTT. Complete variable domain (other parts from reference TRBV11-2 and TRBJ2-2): EAGVAQSPRYKIIEKRQSVAFWCNPISGHATLYWYQQILGQGPKLLIQFQNNGVVDDSQLPKDRFSAERLKGVDSTLKIQPAKLEDSAVYLCASSLGWQGNTGELFFGEGSRLTVL.

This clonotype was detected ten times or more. The DNA of the CDR3 is TGCAGCGTCGACAGAGAAAGCAGATCATGGCAGTTCTTC. Protein: CSVDRESRSWQFF. The chain uses TRBV29-1 and TRBJ2-1; D may be TRBD1 (5 bases). Germline lookup yields CDR1 SQVTM and CDR2 ANQGSEA. V was clipped by 6 bases and J by 12 bases, with 21 bases between them. The CDR3 is 13 residues long.

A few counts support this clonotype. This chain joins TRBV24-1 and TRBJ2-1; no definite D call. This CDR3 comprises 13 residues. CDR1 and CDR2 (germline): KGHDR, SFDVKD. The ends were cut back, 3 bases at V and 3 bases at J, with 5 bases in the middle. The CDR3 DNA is TGTGCCACCAGTGATGGCCGCTACAATGAGCAGTTCTTC. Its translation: CATSDGRYNEQFF.

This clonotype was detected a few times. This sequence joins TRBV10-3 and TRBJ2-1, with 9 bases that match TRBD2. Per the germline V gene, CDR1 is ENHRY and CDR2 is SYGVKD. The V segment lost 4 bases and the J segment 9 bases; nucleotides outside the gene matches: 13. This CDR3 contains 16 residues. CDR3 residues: CAISVSLAGPLIEQFF. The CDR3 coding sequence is TGTGCCATCAGTGTCTCCCTAGCGGGACCCCTGATTGAGCAGTTCTTC.

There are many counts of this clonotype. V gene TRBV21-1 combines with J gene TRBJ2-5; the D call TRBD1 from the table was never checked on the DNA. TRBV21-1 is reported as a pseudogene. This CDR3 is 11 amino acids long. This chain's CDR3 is CDRQGEETQYF. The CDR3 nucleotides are TGTGATCGCCAGGGGGAAGAGACCCAGTACTTC.

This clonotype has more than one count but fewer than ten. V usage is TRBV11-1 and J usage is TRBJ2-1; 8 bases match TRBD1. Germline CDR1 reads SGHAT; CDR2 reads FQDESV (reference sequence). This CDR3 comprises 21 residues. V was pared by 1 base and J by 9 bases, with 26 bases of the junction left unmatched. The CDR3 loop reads CASSLDRGYPLGSLLRVEQFF. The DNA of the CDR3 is TGTGCCAGCAGCTTAGACAGGGGGTATCCTCTCGGGAGTCTTTTACGGGTTGAGCAGTTCTTC.

CDR3 sequence reads: CASRTGHATYEQYF. The CDR3 DNA follows: TGTGCCAGCAGGACGGGACATGCCACCTACGAGCAGTACTTC. The chain links TRBV2 to TRBJ2-7, with D tentatively TRBD1 (6 bases). V dropped 6 bases and J dropped 2 bases, with 14 bases sitting between them. The germline V gene has CDR1 SNHLY and CDR2 FYNNEI. This CDR3 comprises 14 residues.

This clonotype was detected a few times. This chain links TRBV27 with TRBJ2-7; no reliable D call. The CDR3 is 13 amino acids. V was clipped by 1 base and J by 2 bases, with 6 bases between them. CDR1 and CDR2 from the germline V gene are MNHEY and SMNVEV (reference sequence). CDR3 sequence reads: CASSLFATYEQYF. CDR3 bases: TGTGCCAGCAGTTTATTCGCAACCTACGAGCAGTACTTC.

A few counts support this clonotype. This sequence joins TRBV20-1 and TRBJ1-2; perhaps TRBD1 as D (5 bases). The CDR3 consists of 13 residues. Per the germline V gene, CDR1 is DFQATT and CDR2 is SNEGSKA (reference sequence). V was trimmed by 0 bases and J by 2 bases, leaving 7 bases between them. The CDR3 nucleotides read TGCAGTGCTAGAGACAGGGAGAACTATGGCTACACCTTC. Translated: CSARDRENYGYTF.

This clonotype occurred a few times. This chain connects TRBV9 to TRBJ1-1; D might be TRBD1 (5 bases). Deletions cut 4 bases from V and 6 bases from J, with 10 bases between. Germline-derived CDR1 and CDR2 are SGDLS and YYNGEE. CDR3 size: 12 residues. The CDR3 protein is CASSSRDSEAFF. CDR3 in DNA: TGTGCCAGCAGCTCCAGGGACTCTGAAGCTTTCTTT.

DNA of the CDR3: TGTGCCAGCAGCCGCATAGGTTCCTACAATGAGCAGTTCTTC. It codes for CASSRIGSYNEQFF. The chain recombines TRBV27 with TRBJ2-1; D remains unclear. The germline V and J ends were trimmed by 6 bases and 1 base, with 10 bases remaining between them. Germline V gene sequence: CDR1 MNHEY, CDR2 SMNVEV (reference sequence). The CDR3 is made up of 14 amino acids.

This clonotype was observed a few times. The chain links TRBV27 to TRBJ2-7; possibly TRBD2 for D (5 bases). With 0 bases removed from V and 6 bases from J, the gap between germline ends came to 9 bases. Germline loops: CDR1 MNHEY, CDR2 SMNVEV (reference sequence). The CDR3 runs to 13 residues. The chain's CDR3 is CASSLSGAFEQYF. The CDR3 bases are TGTGCCAGCAGTTTATCGGGAGCTTTCGAGCAGTACTTC.

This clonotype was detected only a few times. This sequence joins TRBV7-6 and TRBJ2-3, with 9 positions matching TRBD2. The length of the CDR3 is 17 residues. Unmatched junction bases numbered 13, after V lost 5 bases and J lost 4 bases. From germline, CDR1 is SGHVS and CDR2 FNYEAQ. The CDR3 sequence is CASSLRTGTSRSDTQYF. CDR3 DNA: TGTGCCAGCAGCCTACGGACCGGGACTAGCAGATCAGATACGCAGTATTTT.

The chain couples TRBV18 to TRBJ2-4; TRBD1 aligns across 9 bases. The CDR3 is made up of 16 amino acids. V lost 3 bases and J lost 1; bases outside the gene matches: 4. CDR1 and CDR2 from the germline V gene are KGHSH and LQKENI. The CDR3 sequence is CASSPPDRGAKNIQYF. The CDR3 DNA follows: TGTGCCAGCTCACCTCCGGACAGGGGTGCCAAAAACATTCAGTACTTC.

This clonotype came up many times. CDR3 coding DNA: TGTGCCAGCAGTCAGCTAGCGGGGAGACTCGATGAGCAGTTCTTC. It specifies CASSQLAGRLDEQFF. V gene TRBV6-1 combines with J gene TRBJ2-1, with TRBD2 matching over 9 bases. Germline trimming cut 5 bases from V and 8 bases from J; bases unmatched to any gene: 10. The CDR3 sequence is 15 residues long. Germline V CDR1 and CDR2: MNHNS, SASEGT.

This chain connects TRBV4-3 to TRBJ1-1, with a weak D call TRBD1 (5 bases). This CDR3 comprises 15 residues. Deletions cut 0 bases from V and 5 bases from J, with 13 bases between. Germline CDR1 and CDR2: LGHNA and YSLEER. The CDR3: CASSQDWGLRTEAFF. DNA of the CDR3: TGCGCCAGCAGCCAAGATTGGGGGTTAAGGACTGAAGCTTTCTTT.

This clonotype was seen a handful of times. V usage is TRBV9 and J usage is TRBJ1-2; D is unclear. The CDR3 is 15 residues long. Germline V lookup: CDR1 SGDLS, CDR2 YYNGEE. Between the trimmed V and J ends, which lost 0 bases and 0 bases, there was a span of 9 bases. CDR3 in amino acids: CASSVGRQSNYGYTF. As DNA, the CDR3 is TGTGCCAGCAGCGTAGGGAGACAATCTAACTATGGCTACACCTTC.

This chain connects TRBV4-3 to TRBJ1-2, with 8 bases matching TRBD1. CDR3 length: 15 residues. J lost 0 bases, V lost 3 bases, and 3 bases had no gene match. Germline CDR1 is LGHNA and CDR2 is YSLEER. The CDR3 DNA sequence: TGCGCCAGCAGCCACGGGACAGGAACTAACTATGGCTACACCTTC. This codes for CASSHGTGTNYGYTF.

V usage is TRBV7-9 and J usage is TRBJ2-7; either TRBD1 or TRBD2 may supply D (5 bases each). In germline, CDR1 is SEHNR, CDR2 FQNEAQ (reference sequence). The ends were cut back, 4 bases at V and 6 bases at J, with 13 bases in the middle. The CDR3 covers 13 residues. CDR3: CASSSLKRGEQYF. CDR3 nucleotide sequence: TGTGCCAGCAGCTCATTGAAGAGGGGCGAGCAGTACTTC.

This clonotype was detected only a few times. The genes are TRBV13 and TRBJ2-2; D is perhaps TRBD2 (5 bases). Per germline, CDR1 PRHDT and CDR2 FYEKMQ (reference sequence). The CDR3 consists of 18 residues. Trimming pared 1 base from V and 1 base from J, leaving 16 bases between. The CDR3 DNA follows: TGTGCCAGCAGCTTAGTAGAAAGAACTAGTCGGAACACCGGGGAGCTGTTTTTT. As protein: CASSLVERTSRNTGELFF.

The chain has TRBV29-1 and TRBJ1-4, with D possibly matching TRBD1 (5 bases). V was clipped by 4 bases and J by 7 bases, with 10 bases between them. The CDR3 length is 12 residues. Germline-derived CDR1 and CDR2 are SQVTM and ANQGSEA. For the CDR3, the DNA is TGCAGCGTTGCTGGGGGGTTTGAAAAACTGTTTTTT. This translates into CSVAGGFEKLFF.